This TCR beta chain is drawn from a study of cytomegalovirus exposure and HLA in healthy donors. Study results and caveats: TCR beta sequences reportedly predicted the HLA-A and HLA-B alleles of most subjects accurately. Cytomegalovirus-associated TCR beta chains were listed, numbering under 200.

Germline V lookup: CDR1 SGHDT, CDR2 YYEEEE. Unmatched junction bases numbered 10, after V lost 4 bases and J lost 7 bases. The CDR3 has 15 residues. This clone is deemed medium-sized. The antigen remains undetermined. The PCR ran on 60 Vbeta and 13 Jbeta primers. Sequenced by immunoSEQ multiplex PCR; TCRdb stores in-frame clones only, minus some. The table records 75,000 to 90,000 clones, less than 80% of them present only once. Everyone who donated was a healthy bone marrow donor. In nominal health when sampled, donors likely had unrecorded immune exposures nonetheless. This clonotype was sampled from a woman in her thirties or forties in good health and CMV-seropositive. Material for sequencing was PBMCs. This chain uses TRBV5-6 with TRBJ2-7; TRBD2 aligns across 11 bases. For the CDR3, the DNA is TGTGCCAGCAGCGGGTTAGCGGGAGGGCCTGAGGAGCAGTACTTC. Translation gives CASSGLAGGPEEQYF.